A selection of T cell receptor beta chains follows, all from one sample in a study of blood T cell repertoires in COVID-19. Produced via immunoSEQ multiplex PCR; TCRdb's table is partial and in-frame only. The sample consists of a few hundred thousand clones, approximately 84% of them appearing once. Material for sequencing was peripheral blood. The origin of the receptors is a human donor in a cohort sampled during active COVID-19. CDR3s include the opening cysteine and the closing phenylalanine or tryptophan. D genes are given only for firm matches. Size is stated for part of the rows, as once, few or many counts, or as a class when the clone is expanded.

size: NA
J: TRBJ2-1
V: TRBV7-8
D: TRBD2
DNA: TGTGCCAGCAGCCGACTAGCGGGCTCCTACAATGAGCAGTTCTTC
CDR3: CASSRLAGSYNEQFF

size: NA
J: TRBJ2-5
V: TRBV3-1/TRBV3-2
D: NA
DNA: TGTGCCAGCACCCCCAACCCCAGAGCAGGCGAGACCCAGTACTTC
CDR3: CASTPNPRAGETQYF

size: NA
J: TRBJ2-5
V: TRBV5-1
D: NA
DNA: TGCGCCAGCAGCTTGGCCTTTCATGGCAGGGACCAAGAGACCCAGTACTTC
CDR3: CASSLAFHGRDQETQYF

size: NA
J: TRBJ2-5
V: TRBV10-1
D: NA
DNA: TGCGCCAGCAGTGGAGAGTACGGTGAGACCCAGTACTTC
CDR3: CASSGEYGETQYF

size: NA
J: TRBJ2-7
V: TRBV11-2
D: TRBD1
DNA: TGTGCCAGCAGCTTAGTTAACAGGGGCAAGTACGAGCAGTACTTC
CDR3: CASSLVNRGKYEQYF

size: NA
J: TRBJ2-5
V: TRBV27
D: TRBD2
DNA: TGTGCCAGCAGTTCCGGGACTAGTAGGGTGACCCAGTACTTC
CDR3: CASSSGTSRVTQYF

size: NA
J: TRBJ1-6
V: TRBV18
D: TRBD1
DNA: TGTGCCAGCTTCCGACAGGGCGGTCTACCCCTCCACTTT
CDR3: CASFRQGGLPLHF

size: NA
J: TRBJ2-1
V: TRBV6-4
D: TRBD2
DNA: TGTGCCAGCAGTCCAGCGGGAGGTGGCTACAATGAGCAGTTCTTC
CDR3: CASSPAGGGYNEQFF

size: NA
J: TRBJ1-1
V: TRBV4-3
D: TRBD1
DNA: TGCGCCAGCAGCCAAGGGACAGGGATGAACACTGAAGCTTTCTTT
CDR3: CASSQGTGMNTEAFF

size: NA
J: TRBJ1-5
V: TRBV24-1
D: TRBD1
DNA: TGTGCCACCAGCCAGGGGGCGGTCGACCAGCCCCAGCATTTT
CDR3: CATSQGAVDQPQHF

size: NA
J: TRBJ2-3
V: TRBV19
D: TRBD2
DNA: TGTGCCAGTAGAGAGACTAGCTCACGCACAGATACGCAGTATTTT
CDR3: CASRETSSRTDTQYF

size: NA
J: TRBJ2-7
V: TRBV2
D: NA
DNA: TGTGCCAGCAGGCGATCCAGGGGGCGGGGGTACGAGCAGTACTTC
CDR3: CASRRSRGRGYEQYF

size: NA
J: TRBJ2-1
V: TRBV2
D: TRBD1
DNA: TGTGCCAGCAGTGAAGTGGTGACAGGGGGTAAGGATGAGCAGTTCTTC
CDR3: CASSEVVTGGKDEQFF

size: NA
J: TRBJ1-4
V: TRBV5-1
D: NA
DNA: TGCGCCAGCAGCGGACAGTCAACTAATGAAAAACTGTTTTTT
CDR3: CASSGQSTNEKLFF

size: NA
J: TRBJ1-1
V: TRBV5-1
D: NA
DNA: TGCGCCAGCAGCTCGGACTGGTTGAACACTGAAGCTTTCTTT
CDR3: CASSSDWLNTEAFF

size: NA
J: TRBJ2-2
V: TRBV6-2/TRBV6-3
D: TRBD1
DNA: TGTGCCAGCAGTTGGGACAGGGGGCTCTACACCGGGGAGCTGTTTTTT
CDR3: CASSWDRGLYTGELFF

size: once
J: TRBJ2-3
V: TRBV6-5
D: NA
DNA: TGTGCCAGCAAGCGGGTCCCCGGGGGAGATACGCAGTATTTT
CDR3: CASKRVPGGDTQYF

size: once
J: TRBJ2-1
V: TRBV10-1
D: NA
DNA: TGCGCCAGCAGTGTGGCGGGGGCCACCCCTGATGAGCAGTTCTTC
CDR3: CASSVAGATPDEQFF

size: NA
J: TRBJ1-3
V: TRBV28
D: NA
DNA: TGTGCCAGCAGCCGTAGCTTCGGAAACACCATATATTTT
CDR3: CASSRSFGNTIYF

size: NA
J: TRBJ1-5
V: TRBV6-6
D: NA
DNA: TGTGCCAGCAGTTCGACGGGGGACAGCAATCAGCCCCAGCATTTT
CDR3: CASSSTGDSNQPQHF

size: once
J: TRBJ1-2
V: TRBV7-2
D: TRBD1
DNA: TGTGCCAGCAGAAGGGACAGGGGCCAATTGTATGGCTACACCTTC
CDR3: CASRRDRGQLYGYTF

size: once
J: TRBJ1-5
V: TRBV4-1
D: NA
DNA: TGCGCCAGCAGCCCCTACAGGGATAGCAATCAGCCCCAGCATTTT
CDR3: CASSPYRDSNQPQHF

size: NA
J: TRBJ1-4
V: TRBV7-9
D: NA
DNA: TGTGCCAGCAGCTTATCAACGGCTAATGAAAAACTGTTTTTT
CDR3: CASSLSTANEKLFF

size: NA
J: TRBJ2-1
V: TRBV5-1
D: TRBD1
DNA: TGCGCCAGCAGCTTGGGACCGACAGGGTCGGGCAATGAGCAGTTCTTC
CDR3: CASSLGPTGSGNEQFF

size: NA
J: TRBJ2-1
V: TRBV12-3/TRBV12-4
D: TRBD2
DNA: TGTGCCAGCAGTACGCGACTAGCGGCACAGTTCTTC
CDR3: CASSTRLAAQFF

size: NA
J: TRBJ2-5
V: TRBV18
D: TRBD2
DNA: TGTGCCAGCTCACCGTTACTAGCGGGAGGAGAGACCCAGTACTTC
CDR3: CASSPLLAGGETQYF

size: many
J: TRBJ2-7
V: TRBV7-9
D: TRBD1
DNA: TGTGCCGGGGGGACAGGGGACTACGAGCAGTACTTC
CDR3: CAGGTGDYEQYF

size: NA
J: TRBJ1-2
V: TRBV6-5
D: TRBD1
DNA: TGTGCCAGCAGTTACCAGGGGGGAGGCTACACCTTC
CDR3: CASSYQGGGYTF

size: NA
J: TRBJ1-2
V: TRBV12-3/TRBV12-4
D: NA
DNA: TGTGCCAGCAGTCCGACAGAGGACTATGGCTACACCTTC
CDR3: CASSPTEDYGYTF

size: NA
J: TRBJ2-1
V: TRBV2
D: TRBD1
DNA: TGTGCCAGTATATCAGGTGGGACAGGGGAGTACAATGAGCAGTTCTTC
CDR3: CASISGGTGEYNEQFF

size: NA
J: TRBJ2-1
V: TRBV11-3
D: NA
DNA: TGTGCCAGCAGCCTGGGGGCTAGCGGTTACAATGAGCAGTTCTTC
CDR3: CASSLGASGYNEQFF

size: NA
J: TRBJ1-2
V: TRBV12-3/TRBV12-4
D: NA
DNA: TGTGCCAGCAGTACCGCGGGGCTACGCTACACCTTC
CDR3: CASSTAGLRYTF

size: NA
J: TRBJ2-7
V: TRBV19
D: NA
DNA: TGTGCCAGTAGTATAGAGGGGCAGCTACACTTC
CDR3: CASSIEGQLHF

size: NA
J: TRBJ2-5
V: TRBV5-6
D: NA
DNA: TGTGCCAGCAGCTTGGTTCGGGGGGACAACCAAGAGACCCAGTACTTC
CDR3: CASSLVRGDNQETQYF

size: NA
J: TRBJ2-3
V: TRBV4-1
D: TRBD1
DNA: TGCGCCAGCAGCCAGGTGGACAGGGGAACAGATACGCAGTATTTT
CDR3: CASSQVDRGTDTQYF

size: NA
J: TRBJ1-3
V: TRBV5-1
D: TRBD1
DNA: TGCGCCAGCAGCTTGGCGATCTGGACAGGGGGCGCAGAGGCTGGAAACACCATATATTTT
CDR3: CASSLAIWTGGAEAGNTIYF

size: NA
J: TRBJ1-5
V: TRBV9
D: NA
DNA: TGTGCCAGCAGCGTAGAGGGGTCAGGTCAGCCCCAGCATTTT
CDR3: CASSVEGSGQPQHF

size: once
J: TRBJ1-1
V: TRBV19
D: NA
DNA: TGTGCCAGTAGTATCGCCCGCGGGCGCACGACTGAAGCTTTCTTT
CDR3: CASSIARGRTTEAFF

size: NA
J: TRBJ2-1
V: TRBV6-5
D: TRBD2
DNA: TGTGCCAGCAGTTTTACTAGCGGGGGGGAATACAATGAGCAGTTCTTC
CDR3: CASSFTSGGEYNEQFF

size: NA
J: TRBJ1-5
V: TRBV5-6
D: NA
DNA: TGTGCCAGCAGCTCCTTTGGGCGGGCCGTACGCAATCAGCCCCAGCATTTT
CDR3: CASSSFGRAVRNQPQHF

size: NA
J: TRBJ1-1
V: TRBV5-1
D: TRBD1
DNA: TGCGCCAGCAGCTTGGTTCCGGGACAGACTGAAGCTTTTTTT
CDR3: CASSLVPGQTEAFF

size: few
J: TRBJ2-1
V: TRBV27
D: TRBD2
DNA: TGTGCCAGCAATTCGGGCGGGAGAATAGGGGAGTTCTTC
CDR3: CASNSGGRIGEFF

size: NA
J: TRBJ1-5
V: TRBV25-1
D: NA
DNA: TGTGCCAGCAGAGAGGCAGAGGGGCCCCAGCATTTT
CDR3: CASREAEGPQHF

size: few
J: TRBJ1-2
V: TRBV20-1
D: NA
DNA: TGCAGTGCCACAGATCTCTATGGCTACACCTTC
CDR3: CSATDLYGYTF

size: NA
J: TRBJ2-3
V: TRBV19
D: NA
DNA: TGTGCCAGTAGCGGGAGTAGCACAGATACGCAGTATTTT
CDR3: CASSGSSTDTQYF

size: NA
J: TRBJ2-7
V: TRBV6-5
D: TRBD2
DNA: TGTGCCAGCAGTTACTCCCGGACTAGCTACGAGCAGTACTTC
CDR3: CASSYSRTSYEQYF

size: NA
J: TRBJ2-3
V: TRBV29-1
D: TRBD2
DNA: TGCAGCGTCCCCGGGACTAGCGGGAGAGCTAGCACAGATACGCAGTATTTT
CDR3: CSVPGTSGRASTDTQYF

size: NA
J: TRBJ1-5
V: TRBV19
D: NA
DNA: TGTGCCAGTAGTATTGGCAGGGGTGGCCAGCCCCAGCATTTT
CDR3: CASSIGRGGQPQHF

size: NA
J: TRBJ1-2
V: TRBV5-1
D: NA
DNA: TGCGCCAGCAGCTCCCAATCGGGTGATTTCGGCTACACCTTC
CDR3: CASSSQSGDFGYTF

size: NA
J: TRBJ1-5
V: TRBV5-1
D: NA
DNA: TGCGCCAGCAGCTTGGGGACTCAAAATCAGCCCCAGCATTTT
CDR3: CASSLGTQNQPQHF